This TCR beta chain comes out of a study of neoadjuvant anti-PD-1 for oral cavity cancer. General study results and limits: Non-responders to neoadjuvant nivolumab had significantly more clonal PBMC T cells than responders. Only a few patients per response group were TCR-analyzed; validation needed.

Time point meaning: after neoadjuvant nivolumab, at surgical resection. Patients had newly diagnosed, untreated stage II-IVA oral cavity squamous cell carcinoma. PBMC libraries mostly used around 510 ng of input genomic DNA, with six replicates per sample. Sequencing was performed with immunoSEQ multiplex PCR; in TCRdb, only in-frame clones are kept and a portion is missing. Here the sample spans thousands of clones, 70% being singletons. The germline CDR1 and CDR2 sequences are SGHNT and YYREEE (reference sequence). Trimming removed 5 bases from V and 1 base from J, with 9 bases in between. This CDR3 spans 13 amino acids. Remarks on this clone: Its antigen is not identified.

The input for sequencing was PBMCs, taken after nivolumab (anti-PD-1) treatment. The chain recombines TRBV5-4 with TRBJ1-1; D is unclear. The TCR originated in a person aged 35-79 years with oral cavity squamous cell carcinoma. The DNA for the CDR3 is TGTGCCAGCAGTCCCCGACAGAACACTGAAGCTTTCTTT. Translated, it gives CASSPRQNTEAFF.